This T cell receptor (beta chain) derives from a study of HIV-infected children after antiretroviral therapy interruption. Study background: In continuous treatment, analyzed samples were from weeks 0, 48 and 150. The study, taken as a whole, reports: The Gini coefficient of naive CD4+ repertoires rose, returning to baseline by 3 years.

Unique molecular identifiers were included in an RNA-based 3' RACE TCR library. Each CDR3 protein is one row after TCRdb ran MiXCR on the 3' RACE reads. In the table there are about 89,000 distinct CDR3 sequences, 6% to 8.5% of which are singletons. Trimming removed 0 bases at V and 4 bases at J, with 4 bases between. Germline CDR1 SGHKS, CDR2 YYEKEE (reference sequence). This CDR3 comprises 12 residues. On this clonotype itself: Its specificity is not known.

Stated treatment: PENTA 11 planned treatment interruption arm or continuous ART arm. From thawed PBMCs, naive CD4+ CD45RA+ CD45RO- T cells were sorted. The clonotype was recovered from a pool of human donors with HIV. This rearrangement joins TRBV5-5 to TRBJ2-5; D is unclear. The sample was CD45RA+ CD4+ T cells from PBMCs, pooled from several time points, taken from a donor given antiretroviral therapy, either interrupted or continuous. Documented subset: naive CD4+ CD45RA+ CD45RO- T cells. The CDR3 loop is CASSLAGETQYF. CDR3 coding DNA: TGTGCCAGCAGCTTGGCAGGAGAGACCCAGTACTTC.